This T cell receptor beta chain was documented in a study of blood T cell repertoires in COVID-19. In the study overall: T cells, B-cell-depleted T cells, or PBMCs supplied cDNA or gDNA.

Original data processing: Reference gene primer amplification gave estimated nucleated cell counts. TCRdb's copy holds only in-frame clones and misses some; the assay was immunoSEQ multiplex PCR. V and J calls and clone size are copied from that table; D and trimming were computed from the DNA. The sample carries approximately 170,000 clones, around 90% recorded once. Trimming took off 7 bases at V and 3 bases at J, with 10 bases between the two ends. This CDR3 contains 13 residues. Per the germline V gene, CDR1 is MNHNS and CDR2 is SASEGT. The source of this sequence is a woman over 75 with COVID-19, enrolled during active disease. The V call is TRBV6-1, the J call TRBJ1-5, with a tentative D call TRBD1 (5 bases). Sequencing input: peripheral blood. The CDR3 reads CASTRQYNQPQHF. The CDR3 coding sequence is TGTGCCAGCACCAGACAGTACAATCAGCCCCAGCATTTT.